The clone carrying this T cell receptor (beta chain) was found a few times. The data originate from a study of early T cells in non-severe SARS-CoV-2 infection. Tagging with unique molecular identifiers was applied to individual cDNA molecules. TCRdb re-analysed the 5' RACE reads in MiXCR, keeping a single row per CDR3 protein. The sample contains about 84,000 distinct CDR3 sequences, 12% of which appear only once. CDR3 length: 14 residues. CDR1 MNHEY and CDR2 SVGAGI come from the germline V gene. V was shortened by 5 bases and J by 5 bases, with 12 bases between the two germline ends. This clonotype was sampled from an adult who was a healthcare worker with PCR-confirmed SARS-CoV-2 infection or an uninfected control (not recorded which). The chain is built from TRBV6-5 and TRBJ1-4; D perhaps matches TRBD1 (5 bases). The sequencing input was whole blood. The CDR3 here is CASSPDRINEKLFF. In DNA, the CDR3 is TGTGCCAGCAGTCCCGACAGAATAAATGAAAAACTGTTTTTT.